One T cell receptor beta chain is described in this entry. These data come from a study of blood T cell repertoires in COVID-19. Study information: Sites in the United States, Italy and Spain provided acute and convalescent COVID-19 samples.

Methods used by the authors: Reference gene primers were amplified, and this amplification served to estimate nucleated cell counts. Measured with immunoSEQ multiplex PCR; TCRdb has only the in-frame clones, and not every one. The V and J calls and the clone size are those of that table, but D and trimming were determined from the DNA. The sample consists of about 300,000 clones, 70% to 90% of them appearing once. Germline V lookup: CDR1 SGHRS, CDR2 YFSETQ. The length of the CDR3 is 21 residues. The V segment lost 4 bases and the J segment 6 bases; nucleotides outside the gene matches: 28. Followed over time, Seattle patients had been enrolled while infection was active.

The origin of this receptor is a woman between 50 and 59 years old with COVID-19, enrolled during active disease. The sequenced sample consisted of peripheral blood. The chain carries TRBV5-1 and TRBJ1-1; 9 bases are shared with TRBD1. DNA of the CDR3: TGCGCCAGCAGCCCAGAGGGAGACAACTACTTAGGGACAGGGTATAACGCTGAAGCTTTCTTT. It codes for CASSPEGDNYLGTGYNAEAFF.